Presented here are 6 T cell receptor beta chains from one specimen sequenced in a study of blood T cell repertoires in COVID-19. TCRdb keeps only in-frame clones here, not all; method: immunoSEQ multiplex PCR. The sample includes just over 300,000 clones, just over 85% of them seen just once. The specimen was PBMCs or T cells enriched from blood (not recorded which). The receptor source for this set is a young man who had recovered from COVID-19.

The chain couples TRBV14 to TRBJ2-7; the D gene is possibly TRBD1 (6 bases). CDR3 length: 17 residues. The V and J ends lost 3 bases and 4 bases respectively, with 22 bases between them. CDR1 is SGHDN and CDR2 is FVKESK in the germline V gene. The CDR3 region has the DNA TGTGCCAGCAGCCAGTGGCCCACAGGGACCCCGTCATACGAGCAGTACTTC. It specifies CASSQWPTGTPSYEQYF.

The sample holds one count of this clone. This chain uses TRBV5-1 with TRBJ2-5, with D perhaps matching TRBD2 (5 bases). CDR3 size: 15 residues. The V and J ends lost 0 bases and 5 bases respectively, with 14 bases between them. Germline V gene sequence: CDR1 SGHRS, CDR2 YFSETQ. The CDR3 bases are TGCGCCAGCAGCTTGGTGGACGGGGTGAGGGAGACCCAGTACTTC. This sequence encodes CASSLVDGVRETQYF.

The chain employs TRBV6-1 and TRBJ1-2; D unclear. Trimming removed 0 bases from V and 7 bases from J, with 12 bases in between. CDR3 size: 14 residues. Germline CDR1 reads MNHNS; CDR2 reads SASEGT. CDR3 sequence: CASSEALVFSGYTF. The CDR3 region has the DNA TGTGCCAGCAGTGAAGCGCTGGTATTTAGTGGCTACACCTTC.

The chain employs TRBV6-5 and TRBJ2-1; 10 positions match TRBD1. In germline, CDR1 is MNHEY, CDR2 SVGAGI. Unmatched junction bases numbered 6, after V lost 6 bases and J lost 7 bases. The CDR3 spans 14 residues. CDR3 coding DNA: TGTGCCAGCAGAAAGACGGGACAGGGGAATGAGCAGTTCTTC. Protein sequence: CASRKTGQGNEQFF.

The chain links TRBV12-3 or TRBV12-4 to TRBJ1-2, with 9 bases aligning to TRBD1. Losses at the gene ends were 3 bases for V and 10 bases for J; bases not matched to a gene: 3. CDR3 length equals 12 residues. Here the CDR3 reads CASSLGDRDYTF. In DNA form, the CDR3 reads TGTGCCAGCAGTTTGGGGGACAGGGACTACACCTTC.

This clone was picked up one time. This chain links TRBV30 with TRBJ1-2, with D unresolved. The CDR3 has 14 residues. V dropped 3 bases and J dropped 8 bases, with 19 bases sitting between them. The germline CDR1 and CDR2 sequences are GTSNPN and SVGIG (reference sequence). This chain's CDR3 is CAWRRTGGESGYTF. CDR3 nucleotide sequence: TGTGCCTGGAGACGAACGGGCGGGGAATCGGGCTACACCTTC.